A selection of T cell receptor beta chains follows, all from one sample in a study of T cell responses to AZD1222 COVID-19 vaccine. Data came from immunoSEQ multiplex PCR; TCRdb stores just in-frame clones and leaves some out. This sample has 65,000 to 100,000 clones, with approximately 91% found just once. The material was peripheral blood, obtained 28 days after the second AZD1222 dose. The receptors originated from an adult who received the AZD1222 COVID-19 vaccine. Both conserved end residues are part of each CDR3. The D gene is left open where the match is weak. For some rows the clone size is stated as once, few or many, or as a class when expanded; others skip it.

d_call: -; clone_size: -; v_call: TRBV5-1; j_call: TRBJ1-6; cdr3_length: 15; cdr3_aa: CASSLTTANYSPLHF; cdr3_nt: TGCGCCAGCAGCTTGACCACAGCTAACTATTCACCCCTCCACTTT
d_call: -; clone_size: -; v_call: TRBV3-1/TRBV3-2; j_call: TRBJ1-2; cdr3_length: 11; cdr3_aa: CASSSPTLYTF; cdr3_nt: TGTGCCAGCAGTAGCCCAACCCTCTACACCTTC
d_call: TRBD1; clone_size: -; v_call: TRBV6-1; j_call: TRBJ1-1; cdr3_length: 14; cdr3_aa: CASSPGQGNTEAFF; cdr3_nt: TGTGCCAGCAGCCCGGGACAGGGAAACACTGAAGCTTTCTTT
d_call: TRBD2; clone_size: few; v_call: TRBV7-7; j_call: TRBJ2-1; cdr3_length: 15; cdr3_aa: CASSLAGGPRNEQFF; cdr3_nt: TGTGCTAGCAGCTTAGCGGGAGGACCCCGCAATGAGCAGTTCTTC
d_call: -; clone_size: -; v_call: TRBV3-1/TRBV3-2; j_call: TRBJ1-3; cdr3_length: 15; cdr3_aa: CASSQVRSSGNTIYF; cdr3_nt: TGTGCCAGCAGCCAAGTACGGAGCTCTGGAAACACCATATATTTT
d_call: -; clone_size: -; v_call: TRBV20-1; j_call: TRBJ1-2; cdr3_length: 10; cdr3_aa: CSAEGGGYTF; cdr3_nt: TGCAGTGCCGAGGGGGGTGGCTACACCTTC
d_call: TRBD1; clone_size: -; v_call: TRBV28; j_call: TRBJ1-2; cdr3_length: 14; cdr3_aa: CASSTRDRGYGYTF; cdr3_nt: TGTGCCAGCAGCACCCGGGACAGGGGTTATGGCTACACCTTC
d_call: TRBD2; clone_size: -; v_call: TRBV2; j_call: TRBJ2-7; cdr3_length: 17; cdr3_aa: CASRPASGRVSSYEQYF; cdr3_nt: TGTGCCAGCAGACCGGCTAGCGGGAGGGTTAGCTCCTACGAGCAGTACTTC
d_call: -; clone_size: -; v_call: TRBV24-1; j_call: TRBJ2-7; cdr3_length: 13; cdr3_aa: CATSDPGSYEQYF; cdr3_nt: TGTGCCACCAGTGATCCCGGGTCCTACGAGCAGTACTTC
d_call: -; clone_size: -; v_call: TRBV28; j_call: TRBJ1-2; cdr3_length: 12; cdr3_aa: CASSLPDYGYTF; cdr3_nt: TGTGCCAGCAGTTTACCTGACTATGGCTACACCTTC
d_call: -; clone_size: -; v_call: TRBV5-1; j_call: TRBJ1-6; cdr3_length: 16; cdr3_aa: CASSLGQSNYNSPLHF; cdr3_nt: TGCGCCAGCAGCTTGGGACAATCGAACTATAATTCACCCCTCCACTTT
d_call: TRBD1; clone_size: -; v_call: TRBV2; j_call: TRBJ1-6; cdr3_length: 16; cdr3_aa: CASSPGGSAYNSPLHF; cdr3_nt: TGTGCCAGTTCTCCAGGGGGCTCCGCCTATAATTCACCCCTCCACTTT
d_call: -; clone_size: once; v_call: TRBV3-1/TRBV3-2; j_call: TRBJ2-7; cdr3_length: 14; cdr3_aa: CASSPVRASYEQYF; cdr3_nt: TGTGCCAGCAGTCCTGTGAGGGCTTCCTACGAGCAGTACTTC
d_call: -; clone_size: -; v_call: TRBV27; j_call: TRBJ2-7; cdr3_length: 14; cdr3_aa: CASSLEPGSYEQYF; cdr3_nt: TGTGCCAGCAGTTTAGAACCCGGGAGCTACGAGCAGTACTTC
d_call: -; clone_size: -; v_call: TRBV6-2/TRBV6-3; j_call: TRBJ2-7; cdr3_length: 13; cdr3_aa: CASTPSGVYEQYF; cdr3_nt: TGTGCCAGCACCCCCTCGGGGGTCTACGAGCAGTACTTC
d_call: TRBD2; clone_size: -; v_call: TRBV7-9; j_call: TRBJ2-3; cdr3_length: 14; cdr3_aa: CATSGLPSTDTQYF; cdr3_nt: TGTGCCACCTCGGGACTACCTAGCACAGATACGCAGTATTTT
d_call: -; clone_size: few; v_call: TRBV6-6; j_call: TRBJ1-5; cdr3_length: 16; cdr3_aa: CASSPEQGFRRQPQHF; cdr3_nt: TGTGCCAGCAGCCCCGAACAGGGTTTTAGAAGGCAGCCCCAGCATTTT
d_call: TRBD1; clone_size: -; v_call: TRBV19; j_call: TRBJ1-6; cdr3_length: 14; cdr3_aa: CASSIGTGDSPLHF; cdr3_nt: TGTGCCAGTAGTATTGGGACAGGGGATTCACCCCTCCACTTT
d_call: TRBD2; clone_size: -; v_call: TRBV6-6; j_call: TRBJ2-7; cdr3_length: 16; cdr3_aa: CASSYSEGRGGYEQYF; cdr3_nt: TGTGCCAGCAGTTACTCCGAGGGGCGCGGGGGATACGAGCAGTACTTC
d_call: -; clone_size: once; v_call: TRBV19; j_call: TRBJ1-5; cdr3_length: 11; cdr3_aa: CAGGGGQPQHF; cdr3_nt: TGTGCCGGAGGGGGAGGCCAGCCCCAGCATTTT
d_call: -; clone_size: few; v_call: TRBV6-1; j_call: TRBJ1-3; cdr3_length: 17; cdr3_aa: CASSEPGDPISGNTIYF; cdr3_nt: TGTGCCAGCAGTGAGCCGGGGGACCCCATCTCTGGAAACACCATATATTTT
d_call: -; clone_size: -; v_call: TRBV4-2; j_call: TRBJ2-5; cdr3_length: 15; cdr3_aa: CASSQDGSQWETQYF; cdr3_nt: TGTGCCAGCAGCCAAGACGGTAGTCAGTGGGAGACCCAGTACTTC
d_call: -; clone_size: -; v_call: TRBV27; j_call: TRBJ1-2; cdr3_length: 16; cdr3_aa: CASSSLEGVANYGYTF; cdr3_nt: TGTGCCAGCAGTTCCCTCGAGGGGGTAGCTAACTATGGCTACACCTTC
d_call: -; clone_size: once; v_call: TRBV4-1; j_call: TRBJ2-3; cdr3_length: 14; cdr3_aa: CASSQGMGGDTQYF; cdr3_nt: TGCGCCAGCAGCCAAGGGATGGGCGGAGATACGCAGTATTTT
d_call: TRBD1; clone_size: -; v_call: TRBV4-1; j_call: TRBJ2-7; cdr3_length: 14; cdr3_aa: CASSRTGGDYEQYF; cdr3_nt: TGCGCCAGCAGCCGGACAGGGGGGGACTACGAGCAGTACTTC
d_call: TRBD2; clone_size: once; v_call: TRBV5-1; j_call: TRBJ2-3; cdr3_length: 15; cdr3_aa: CASSLGLAGGDTQYF; cdr3_nt: TGCGCCAGCAGCTTGGGACTAGCGGGAGGAGATACGCAGTATTTT
d_call: -; clone_size: once; v_call: TRBV6-5; j_call: TRBJ2-5; cdr3_length: 13; cdr3_aa: CASSYSNVETQYF; cdr3_nt: TGTGCCAGCAGTTACTCGAACGTGGAGACCCAGTACTTC
d_call: -; clone_size: -; v_call: TRBV9; j_call: TRBJ1-5; cdr3_length: 15; cdr3_aa: CASSQGPFSNQPQHF; cdr3_nt: TGTGCCAGCAGCCAAGGACCGTTTAGCAATCAGCCCCAGCATTTT
d_call: -; clone_size: -; v_call: TRBV5-1; j_call: TRBJ1-1; cdr3_length: 13; cdr3_aa: CASRLNTGGEAFF; cdr3_nt: TGCGCCAGCAGGTTGAACACGGGGGGTGAAGCTTTCTTT
d_call: -; clone_size: -; v_call: TRBV14; j_call: TRBJ2-7; cdr3_length: 14; cdr3_aa: CASSLTTSTYEQYF; cdr3_nt: TGTGCCAGCAGCCTCACGACGTCCACCTACGAGCAGTACTTC
d_call: TRBD2; clone_size: few; v_call: TRBV6-6; j_call: TRBJ2-1; cdr3_length: 14; cdr3_aa: CASSSKRERDEQFF; cdr3_nt: TGTGCCAGCAGTTCCAAGCGGGAGAGGGATGAGCAGTTCTTC
d_call: TRBD2; clone_size: -; v_call: TRBV5-1; j_call: TRBJ2-1; cdr3_length: 16; cdr3_aa: CASTGLAGASYNEQFF; cdr3_nt: TGCGCCAGCACGGGACTAGCGGGAGCATCCTACAATGAGCAGTTCTTC
d_call: -; clone_size: -; v_call: TRBV27; j_call: TRBJ2-7; cdr3_length: 13; cdr3_aa: CASSLDISDEQYF; cdr3_nt: TGTGCCAGCAGTTTGGACATCTCCGACGAGCAGTACTTC
d_call: TRBD1; clone_size: -; v_call: TRBV5-6; j_call: TRBJ1-1; cdr3_length: 15; cdr3_aa: CASSSRTGRNTEAFF; cdr3_nt: TGTGCCAGCAGCTCGAGGACAGGACGGAACACTGAAGCTTTCTTT
d_call: -; clone_size: -; v_call: TRBV9; j_call: TRBJ2-1; cdr3_length: 13; cdr3_aa: CASSVGTIGEQFF; cdr3_nt: TGTGCCAGCAGCGTAGGAACCATCGGTGAGCAGTTCTTC
d_call: TRBD1; clone_size: -; v_call: TRBV30; j_call: TRBJ1-5; cdr3_length: 13; cdr3_aa: CAWSVNRGQPQHF; cdr3_nt: TGTGCCTGGAGTGTAAACAGGGGTCAGCCCCAGCATTTT
d_call: -; clone_size: -; v_call: TRBV7-9; j_call: TRBJ1-6; cdr3_length: 15; cdr3_aa: CASSLERTSNSPLHF; cdr3_nt: TGTGCCAGCAGCTTAGAGAGGACGTCTAATTCACCCCTCCACTTT
d_call: -; clone_size: -; v_call: TRBV27; j_call: TRBJ1-1; cdr3_length: 14; cdr3_aa: CASSFSGINTEAFF; cdr3_nt: TGTGCCAGCAGTTTTTCAGGGATAAACACTGAAGCTTTCTTT
d_call: -; clone_size: -; v_call: TRBV11-2; j_call: TRBJ1-1; cdr3_length: 15; cdr3_aa: CASSFYGPKGTEAFF; cdr3_nt: TGTGCCAGCAGCTTCTATGGTCCAAAAGGCACTGAAGCTTTCTTT
d_call: TRBD1; clone_size: -; v_call: TRBV2; j_call: TRBJ2-7; cdr3_length: 15; cdr3_aa: CASSEVGQGAYEQYF; cdr3_nt: TGTGCCAGCAGTGAGGTGGGACAGGGAGCCTACGAGCAGTACTTC
d_call: TRBD2; clone_size: -; v_call: TRBV7-8; j_call: TRBJ2-3; cdr3_length: 16; cdr3_aa: CASSSRRGLVRDTQYF; cdr3_nt: TGTGCCAGCAGCTCCCGCCGCGGACTAGTAAGAGATACGCAGTATTTT
d_call: -; clone_size: -; v_call: TRBV6-5; j_call: TRBJ1-2; cdr3_length: 13; cdr3_aa: CASGLSANYGYTF; cdr3_nt: TGTGCCAGCGGATTGTCAGCTAACTATGGCTACACCTTC
d_call: TRBD2; clone_size: once; v_call: TRBV6-2/TRBV6-3; j_call: TRBJ2-7; cdr3_length: 14; cdr3_aa: CASSFGTSAHEQYF; cdr3_nt: TGTGCCAGCAGTTTCGGGACTAGCGCCCACGAGCAGTACTTC
d_call: -; clone_size: -; v_call: TRBV18; j_call: TRBJ1-3; cdr3_length: 15; cdr3_aa: CASSIRTEGGNTIYF; cdr3_nt: TGTGCCAGCTCAATCAGGACAGAAGGTGGAAACACCATATATTTT
d_call: TRBD1; clone_size: -; v_call: TRBV6-5; j_call: TRBJ1-2; cdr3_length: 15; cdr3_aa: CASRPGTEGSYGYTF; cdr3_nt: TGTGCCAGCAGACCGGGGACAGAGGGATCTTATGGCTACACCTTC
d_call: -; clone_size: few; v_call: TRBV27; j_call: TRBJ1-1; cdr3_length: 14; cdr3_aa: CASSPAGRNTEAFF; cdr3_nt: TGTGCCAGCAGTCCAGCAGGGCGGAACACTGAAGCTTTCTTT
d_call: TRBD1; clone_size: -; v_call: TRBV10-3; j_call: TRBJ2-7; cdr3_length: 14; cdr3_aa: CAISEKDRDHEQYF; cdr3_nt: TGTGCCATCAGTGAAAAGGACAGGGACCACGAGCAGTACTTC
d_call: -; clone_size: -; v_call: TRBV4-1; j_call: TRBJ1-2; cdr3_length: 17; cdr3_aa: CASSLYIVNDYNYGYTF; cdr3_nt: TGCGCCAGCAGCCTTTACATCGTAAACGATTATAACTATGGCTACACCTTC
d_call: -; clone_size: medium-sized; v_call: TRBV27; j_call: TRBJ1-5; cdr3_length: 13; cdr3_aa: CASSPTGYQPQHF; cdr3_nt: TGTGCCAGCAGCCCAACAGGGTATCAGCCCCAGCATTTT
d_call: TRBD1; clone_size: -; v_call: TRBV28; j_call: TRBJ1-4; cdr3_length: 15; cdr3_aa: CASSSGGVTNEKLFF; cdr3_nt: TGTGCCAGCAGTTCAGGGGGCGTAACTAATGAAAAACTGTTTTTT
d_call: TRBD1; clone_size: -; v_call: TRBV7-9; j_call: TRBJ2-2; cdr3_length: 18; cdr3_aa: CASSLLFRQGANTGELFF; cdr3_nt: TGTGCCAGCAGCTTACTTTTTCGGCAGGGGGCGAACACCGGGGAGCTGTTTTTT
d_call: -; clone_size: -; v_call: TRBV28; j_call: TRBJ2-7; cdr3_length: 12; cdr3_aa: CASSLGWREQYF; cdr3_nt: TGTGCCAGCAGTTTGGGTTGGCGCGAGCAGTACTTC
d_call: -; clone_size: -; v_call: TRBV3-1/TRBV3-2; j_call: TRBJ1-1; cdr3_length: 14; cdr3_aa: CASSPRKGYYEAFF; cdr3_nt: TGTGCCAGCAGCCCGAGAAAGGGCTACTATGAAGCTTTCTTT
d_call: -; clone_size: -; v_call: TRBV4-1; j_call: TRBJ1-5; cdr3_length: 16; cdr3_aa: CASSHEKGDGNQPQHF; cdr3_nt: TGCGCCAGCAGCCACGAAAAGGGGGACGGCAATCAGCCCCAGCATTTT
d_call: TRBD1; clone_size: -; v_call: TRBV9; j_call: TRBJ1-1; cdr3_length: 15; cdr3_aa: CASSVPQGVNTEAFF; cdr3_nt: TGTGCCAGCAGCGTTCCCCAGGGGGTGAACACTGAAGCTTTCTTT